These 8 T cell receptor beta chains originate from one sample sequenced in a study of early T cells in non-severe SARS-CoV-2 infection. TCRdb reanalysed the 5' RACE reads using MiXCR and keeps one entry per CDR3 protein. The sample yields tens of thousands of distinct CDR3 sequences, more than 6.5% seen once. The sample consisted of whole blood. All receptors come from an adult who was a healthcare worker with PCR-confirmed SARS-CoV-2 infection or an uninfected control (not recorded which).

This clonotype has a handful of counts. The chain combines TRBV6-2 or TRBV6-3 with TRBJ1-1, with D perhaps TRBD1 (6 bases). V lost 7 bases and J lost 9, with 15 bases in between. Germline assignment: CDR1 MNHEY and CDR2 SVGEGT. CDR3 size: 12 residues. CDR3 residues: CASTNRVMKAFF. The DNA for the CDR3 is TGTGCCAGCACCAACAGGGTAATGAAAGCTTTCTTT.

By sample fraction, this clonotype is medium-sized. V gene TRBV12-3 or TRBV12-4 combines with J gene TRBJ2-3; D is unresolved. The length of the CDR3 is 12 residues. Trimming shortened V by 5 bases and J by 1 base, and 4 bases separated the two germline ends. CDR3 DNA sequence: TGTGCCAGCAGTCTCCGCACAGATACGCAGTATTTT. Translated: CASSLRTDTQYF.

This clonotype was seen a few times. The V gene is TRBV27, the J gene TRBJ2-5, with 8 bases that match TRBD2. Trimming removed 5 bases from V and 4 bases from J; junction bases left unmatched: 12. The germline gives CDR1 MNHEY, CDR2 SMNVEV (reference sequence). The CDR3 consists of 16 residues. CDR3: CASSPGGGADLETQYF. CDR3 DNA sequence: TGTGCCAGCAGTCCCGGGGGGGGGGCTGATTTAGAGACCCAGTACTTC.

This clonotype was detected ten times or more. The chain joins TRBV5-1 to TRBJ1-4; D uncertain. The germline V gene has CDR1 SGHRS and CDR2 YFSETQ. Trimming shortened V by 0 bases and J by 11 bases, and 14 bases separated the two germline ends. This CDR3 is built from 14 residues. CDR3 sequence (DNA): TGCGCCAGCAGCTTGGAACCCCCCAATGGGAAACTGTTTTTT. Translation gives CASSLEPPNGKLFF.

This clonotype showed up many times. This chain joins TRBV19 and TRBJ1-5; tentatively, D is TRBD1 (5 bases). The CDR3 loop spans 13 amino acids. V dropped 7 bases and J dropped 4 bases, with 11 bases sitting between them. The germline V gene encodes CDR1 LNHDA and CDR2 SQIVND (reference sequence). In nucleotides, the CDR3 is TGTGCCAGTAAGGGGCAGCCTAATCAGCCCCAGCATTTT. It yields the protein CASKGQPNQPQHF.

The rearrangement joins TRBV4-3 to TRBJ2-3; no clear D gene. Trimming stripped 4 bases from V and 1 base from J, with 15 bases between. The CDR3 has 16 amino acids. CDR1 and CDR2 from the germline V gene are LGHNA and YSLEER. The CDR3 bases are TGCGCCAGCAGCCTTGACTTGGTTAGGGGCACAGATACGCAGTATTTT. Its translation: CASSLDLVRGTDTQYF.

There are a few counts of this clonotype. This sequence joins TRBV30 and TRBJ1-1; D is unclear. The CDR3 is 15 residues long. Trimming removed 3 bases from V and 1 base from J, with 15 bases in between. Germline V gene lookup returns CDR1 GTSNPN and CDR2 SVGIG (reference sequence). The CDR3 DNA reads TGTGCCTGGAGGCACCAAAGCTTGTCGAACACTGAAGCTTTCTTT. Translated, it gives CAWRHQSLSNTEAFF.

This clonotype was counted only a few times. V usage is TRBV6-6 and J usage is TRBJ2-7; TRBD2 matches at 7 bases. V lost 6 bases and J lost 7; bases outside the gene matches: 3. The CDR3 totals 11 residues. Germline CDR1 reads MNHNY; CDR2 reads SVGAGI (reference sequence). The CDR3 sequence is CASSPGGEQYF. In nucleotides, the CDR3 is TGTGCCAGCAGCCCCGGGGGGGAGCAGTACTTC.